One TCR beta chain is described in this entry. Clones were read by immunoSEQ multiplex PCR, and TCRdb kept only the in-frame ones, dropping some. The sample holds approximately 240,000 clones; approximately 90% are singletons and the top ten take around 6%. The data originate from a study of blood T cell repertoires in COVID-19. Germline trimming cut 3 bases from V and 7 bases from J; bases unmatched to any gene: 5. CDR1 and CDR2 (germline): MDHEN, SYDVKM. The length of the CDR3 is 14 residues. The chain combines TRBV28 with TRBJ2-3; 9 bases map to TRBD2. This TCR came from a woman under 40 with acute COVID-19. Sequenced material: PBMCs or T cells enriched from blood (not recorded which). The DNA of the CDR3 is TGTGCCAGCAGTTTTTTACTAGCGGGCAATACGCAGTATTTT. Its translation: CASSFLLAGNTQYF.